These T cell receptor beta chains were read from a single sample in a study of cytomegalovirus exposure and HLA in healthy donors. Here immunoSEQ multiplex PCR was the method, and the copy in TCRdb shows in-frame clones only, minus some. The sample has 150,000 to 200,000 clones; more than 65% are singletons. Sequencing input: PBMCs. The receptors here all came from a woman in her forties or fifties in good health and CMV-seronegative. CDR3s leave out the opening cysteine and the closing phenylalanine or tryptophan. A D gene is named only where the DNA matches it firmly. Rows give clone size only sometimes, using once, few, many, or a class for an expanded clone.

J | size | D | V | CDR3
TRBJ2-3 | - | TRBD2 | TRBV7-9 | ASSKGLAVSTDTQY
TRBJ1-1 | - | - | TRBV9 | ASSAISGVRTEAF
TRBJ1-4 | - | - | TRBV19 | ASSAGRREKLF
TRBJ2-3 | - | - | TRBV9 | ASSDQGFTDTQY
TRBJ2-5 | - | TRBD2 | TRBV10-3 | AISEGTSGGETQY
TRBJ2-7 | - | - | TRBV7-2 | ASSLVRQGRNEQY
TRBJ1-4 | few | - | TRBV7-2 | ASSPTLRESATNEKLF
TRBJ2-1 | - | TRBD2 | TRBV7-3 | SSSLGGLATSKQF
TRBJ2-1 | - | TRBD1 | TRBV11-2 | ASSPGQDSHEQF
TRBJ2-1 | - | - | TRBV7-8 | ASSLQVLYNEQF
TRBJ1-2 | - | - | TRBV6-6 | ASSYGGQPNYGYT
TRBJ2-7 | - | TRBD1 | TRBV5-4 | ASSKDRDWYEQY
TRBJ1-1 | - | TRBD1 | TRBV7-2 | ASSLETDRVNTEAF
TRBJ1-2 | - | - | TRBV10-3 | AISTGADYGYT
TRBJ2-3 | - | - | TRBV5-1 | ASTGTSHTDTQY
TRBJ1-2 | - | - | TRBV10-3 | AISDPHLNYGYT
TRBJ1-4 | - | TRBD1 | TRBV18 | ASSISRTGGEKLF
TRBJ2-7 | - | TRBD1 | TRBV29-1 | SVGDSYEQY
TRBJ2-7 | - | TRBD1 | TRBV7-2 | ASSSRTGSGYEQY
TRBJ2-2 | - | TRBD1 | TRBV7-3 | ASSRGQGTSGTGELF
TRBJ2-2 | - | - | TRBV27 | ASSLLPGRGTGELF
TRBJ2-2 | - | TRBD1 | TRBV13 | ASSSYPQGDWTGELF
TRBJ1-6 | once | - | TRBV18 | ASSPDTRHSPLH
TRBJ2-5 | - | TRBD2 | TRBV5-1 | ASSLALAGGRETQY
TRBJ1-1 | - | TRBD1 | TRBV6-6 | ASSYYRGNTEAF
TRBJ2-1 | - | TRBD1 | TRBV5-4 | ASSPGQGSYNEQF
TRBJ2-1 | - | TRBD1 | TRBV5-1 | ASSSQGAGDEQF
TRBJ2-1 | - | TRBD1 | TRBV7-9 | ASSRGQGSDEQF
TRBJ1-5 | - | - | TRBV6-6 | ASIEGFGNQPQH
TRBJ1-5 | - | - | TRBV5-1 | ASSLQGLEPQH
TRBJ2-3 | - | - | TRBV29-1 | SVGIGHLDETDTQY
TRBJ2-3 | - | TRBD2 | TRBV5-1 | ASSNSGSGTDTQY
TRBJ1-5 | - | TRBD1 | TRBV28 | ASSSGDRAQPQH
- | - | - | TRBV6-5 | ASSYRSEQY
TRBJ2-1 | - | TRBD2 | TRBV28 | ASSLRWTSGLYYNEQF
TRBJ1-1 | - | - | TRBV5-4 | ASSQDAGLNTEAF
TRBJ2-3 | few | TRBD2 | TRBV4-1 | ASSQEGGGLARDTQY
TRBJ2-5 | - | - | TRBV5-8 | ASSLLAAGQETQY
TRBJ2-5 | - | - | TRBV5-6 | ASSRGTAGETQY
TRBJ2-1 | once | TRBD2 | TRBV19 | ASSIIAGGGYNEQF
TRBJ2-7 | - | - | TRBV7-9 | ASSLYEGGNEQY
TRBJ1-2 | - | TRBD1 | TRBV13 | ASSFSRDRGTTNYGYT
TRBJ2-7 | - | - | TRBV6-5 | ASRGLPYEQY
TRBJ1-2 | - | - | TRBV14 | ASSQELEYGCT
TRBJ1-2 | - | - | TRBV14 | APEGLRSNYGYT
TRBJ1-2 | - | - | TRBV11-1 | ASSLGPTGSRYGYT
TRBJ2-3 | once | TRBD2 | TRBV5-1 | ASSLRSLLAGTDTQY
TRBJ2-1 | - | - | TRBV29-1 | SAGGNEQF
TRBJ2-3 | few | TRBD2 | TRBV5-1 | ASSLAGLAGTDTQY
TRBJ1-2 | - | - | TRBV12-2 | ASRPPLTENYGYT